The present TCR beta chain was sequenced within a study of shared clonotypes between healthy human individuals. Within Nashville, Tennessee resided all donors, each a Caucasian adult. With 1 base clipped from V and 3 bases from J, the junction kept 9 bases outside the gene matches. Germline values: CDR1 MDHEN, CDR2 SYDVKM. The CDR3 has 18 amino acids. This clone was detected once. Produced via immunoSEQ multiplex PCR; TCRdb's table is partial and in-frame only. The table has hundreds of thousands of clones, 95% to 97% seen once. This TCR derives from a woman between 25 and 40 years old in good health. This rearrangement joins TRBV28 to TRBJ1-5; TRBD1 aligns across 10 bases. What was sequenced was naive CD4+ T cells sorted from blood. This sample's subset: CD45RA+ positively selected. CDR3 nucleotides: TGTGCCAGCAGTTTATTGTTCCTGGGACAGGGGACCAATCAGCCCCAGCATTTT. As protein: CASSLLFLGQGTNQPQHF. The variable domain in full, completed from reference TRBV28 and TRBJ1-5, reads DVKVTQSSRYLVKRTGEKVFLECVQDMDHENMFWYRQDPGLGLRLIYFSYDVKMKEKGDIPEGYSVSREKKERFSLILESASTNQTSMYLCASSLLFLGQGTNQPQHFGDGTRLSIL.